This is a list of T cell receptor beta chains from one sample in a study of cytomegalovirus exposure and HLA in healthy donors. Here immunoSEQ multiplex PCR was the method, and the copy in TCRdb shows in-frame clones only, minus some. The profile covers approximately 99,000 clones, with around 95% appearing a single time and roughly 0.66% taken by the ten largest. Sequencing was performed on PBMCs. The receptors originated from a woman aged 18-35 years in good health and CMV-seronegative. The CDR3 runs from the conserved cysteine through the conserved F or W. D genes are given only for firm matches. Clone size is not always given. Where it is, it says once, few, many or a class for expanded clones.

CDR3aa: CASSAHRAGTEAFF
CDR3nt: TGTGCCAGTAGTGCGCACAGGGCCGGGACTGAAGCTTTCTTT
d_gene: .
j_gene: TRBJ1-1
len: 14
abundance: .
v_gene: TRBV19

CDR3aa: CASSLLLADQETQYF
CDR3nt: TGCGCCAGCAGCTTACTACTAGCGGATCAAGAGACCCAGTACTTC
d_gene: TRBD2
j_gene: TRBJ2-5
len: 15
abundance: once
v_gene: TRBV5-1

CDR3aa: CASRPGQGHNSPLHF
CDR3nt: TGTGCCAGCAGACCGGGACAGGGACATAATTCACCCCTCCACTTT
d_gene: TRBD1
j_gene: TRBJ1-6
len: 15
abundance: .
v_gene: TRBV14

CDR3aa: CASSSDRGPYEQYF
CDR3nt: TGTGCCAGCAGCTCAGACAGGGGGCCCTACGAGCAGTACTTC
d_gene: TRBD1
j_gene: TRBJ2-7
len: 14
abundance: .
v_gene: TRBV11-1

CDR3aa: CASSRSGTENQPQHF
CDR3nt: TGTGCCAGCAGCCGATCCGGGACAGAAAATCAGCCCCAGCATTTT
d_gene: TRBD1
j_gene: TRBJ1-5
len: 15
abundance: .
v_gene: TRBV7-2

CDR3aa: CASSSNTGELFF
CDR3nt: TGTGCCAGCAGCTCGAACACCGGGGAGCTGTTTTTT
d_gene: .
j_gene: TRBJ2-2
len: 12
abundance: .
v_gene: TRBV2

CDR3aa: CASSPWDRVLNTEAFF
CDR3nt: TGTGCCAGCTCACCATGGGACAGGGTCCTGAACACTGAAGCTTTCTTT
d_gene: TRBD1
j_gene: TRBJ1-1
len: 16
abundance: .
v_gene: TRBV18

CDR3aa: CASSELGRGEQYF
CDR3nt: TGTGCCAGCAGTGAATTGGGCAGGGGCGAGCAGTACTTC
d_gene: .
j_gene: TRBJ2-7
len: 13
abundance: .
v_gene: TRBV2

CDR3aa: CASSGDQGETQYF
CDR3nt: TGTGCCAGCAGTGGTGACCAGGGAGAGACCCAGTACTTC
d_gene: .
j_gene: TRBJ2-5
len: 13
abundance: .
v_gene: TRBV6-1

CDR3aa: CASSIVAGQGVEQYF
CDR3nt: TGTGCCAGTAGTATTGTCGCGGGACAGGGGGTGGAGCAGTACTTC
d_gene: TRBD1
j_gene: TRBJ2-7
len: 15
abundance: .
v_gene: TRBV19

CDR3aa: CASSSTSGSYNEQFF
CDR3nt: TGTGCCAGCAGTTCGACTAGCGGGTCTTACAATGAGCAGTTCTTC
d_gene: TRBD2
j_gene: TRBJ2-1
len: 15
abundance: .
v_gene: TRBV28

CDR3aa: CASSFTSVGEQFF
CDR3nt: TGTGCCAGCAGCTTTACTAGCGTTGGTGAGCAGTTCTTC
d_gene: TRBD2
j_gene: TRBJ2-1
len: 13
abundance: .
v_gene: TRBV7-2

CDR3aa: CASSLEGHFSGNTIYF
CDR3nt: TGTGCCAGCAGCTTAGAGGGACATTTCTCTGGAAACACCATATATTTT
d_gene: .
j_gene: TRBJ1-3
len: 16
abundance: .
v_gene: TRBV7-9

CDR3aa: CASSPPVQRGGFEQYF
CDR3nt: TGTGCCAGCTCACCACCTGTCCAGCGGGGGGGGTTCGAGCAGTACTTC
d_gene: TRBD2
j_gene: TRBJ2-7
len: 16
abundance: .
v_gene: TRBV18

CDR3aa: CASSPGQGKAEAFF
CDR3nt: TGTGCCAGCAGCCCCGGACAGGGAAAAGCTGAAGCTTTCTTT
d_gene: TRBD1
j_gene: TRBJ1-1
len: 14
abundance: once
v_gene: TRBV7-8

CDR3aa: CASRRTGALAPNGYTF
CDR3nt: TGTGCCAGTAGACGGACAGGGGCTCTAGCCCCTAATGGCTACACCTTC
d_gene: TRBD1
j_gene: TRBJ1-2
len: 16
abundance: .
v_gene: TRBV19

CDR3aa: CASSLDRGTEAFF
CDR3nt: TGTGCCAGCAGTCTCGACAGGGGGACTGAAGCTTTCTTT
d_gene: TRBD1
j_gene: TRBJ1-1
len: 13
abundance: .
v_gene: TRBV7-9

CDR3aa: CAISEGRSSYEQYF
CDR3nt: TGTGCCATCAGTGAGGGGAGATCCTCCTACGAGCAGTACTTC
d_gene: .
j_gene: TRBJ2-7
len: 14
abundance: once
v_gene: TRBV10-3

CDR3aa: CSVGWTGQGSDTF
CDR3nt: TGCAGCGTTGGCTGGACCGGACAAGGCAGCGACACCTTC
d_gene: .
j_gene: TRBJ1-2
len: 13
abundance: .
v_gene: TRBV29-1

CDR3aa: CASSPAGQGGSGANVLTF
CDR3nt: TGCGCCAGCAGCCCTGCGGGACAGGGGGGGTCTGGGGCCAACGTCCTGACTTTC
d_gene: TRBD1
j_gene: TRBJ2-6
len: 18
abundance: .
v_gene: TRBV5-1

CDR3aa: CASSIGLGAGTEAFF
CDR3nt: TGTGCCAGTAGTATTGGTTTGGGAGCCGGCACTGAAGCTTTCTTT
d_gene: .
j_gene: TRBJ1-1
len: 15
abundance: .
v_gene: TRBV19

CDR3aa: CATSRTQGGGEAFF
CDR3nt: TGTGCCACCAGCAGAACCCAGGGAGGAGGAGAAGCTTTCTTT
d_gene: .
j_gene: TRBJ1-1
len: 14
abundance: .
v_gene: TRBV15

CDR3aa: CASSLDTSSGNTIYF
CDR3nt: TGTGCCAGCAGTTTGGACACCTCCTCTGGAAACACCATATATTTT
d_gene: .
j_gene: TRBJ1-3
len: 15
abundance: .
v_gene: TRBV28

CDR3aa: CASLSGDEKLFF
CDR3nt: TGTGCCAGTCTCTCGGGAGATGAAAAACTGTTTTTT
d_gene: .
j_gene: TRBJ1-4
len: 12
abundance: .
v_gene: TRBV6-6

CDR3aa: CASSEASRATEAFF
CDR3nt: TGTGCCAGCAGTGAAGCCAGCAGGGCCACTGAAGCTTTCTTT
d_gene: .
j_gene: TRBJ1-1
len: 14
abundance: .
v_gene: TRBV2

CDR3aa: CASRRNYGYTF
CDR3nt: TGTGCCAGCAGGCGAAACTATGGCTACACCTTC
d_gene: .
j_gene: TRBJ1-2
len: 11
abundance: .
v_gene: TRBV28

CDR3aa: CASSWDRGGGYTF
CDR3nt: TGCGCCAGCAGTTGGGACAGGGGAGGTGGCTACACCTTC
d_gene: TRBD1
j_gene: TRBJ1-2
len: 13
abundance: .
v_gene: TRBV5-1

CDR3aa: CASSLVGRGDSYNEQFF
CDR3nt: TGTGCCAGCAGCTTAGTGGGTCGGGGGGACTCCTACAATGAGCAGTTCTTC
d_gene: TRBD2
j_gene: TRBJ2-1
len: 17
abundance: .
v_gene: TRBV7-9

CDR3aa: CASSPPKGLAGAGELFF
CDR3nt: TGTGCCAGCTCACCACCGAAGGGACTAGCGGGGGCCGGGGAGCTGTTTTTT
d_gene: TRBD2
j_gene: TRBJ2-2
len: 17
abundance: once
v_gene: TRBV18

CDR3aa: CASSEEGHTEAFF
CDR3nt: TGTGCCAGCAGTGAAGAGGGACATACTGAAGCTTTCTTT
d_gene: .
j_gene: TRBJ1-1
len: 13
abundance: .
v_gene: TRBV6-1

CDR3aa: CASSTTNSPLHF
CDR3nt: TGCGCCAGCAGCACGACAAATTCACCCCTCCACTTT
d_gene: .
j_gene: TRBJ1-6
len: 12
abundance: .
v_gene: TRBV5-1

CDR3aa: CASSPGTRITDTQYF
CDR3nt: TGCGCCAGCTCACCCGGGACAAGGATTACAGATACGCAGTATTTT
d_gene: .
j_gene: TRBJ2-3
len: 15
abundance: .
v_gene: TRBV5-1

CDR3aa: CASSRQVAGVIAKNIQYF
CDR3nt: TGTGCCAGCTCACGCCAGGTTGCAGGGGTCATAGCCAAAAACATTCAGTACTTC
d_gene: .
j_gene: TRBJ2-4
len: 18
abundance: .
v_gene: TRBV18

CDR3aa: CASSQGRGFPQPQHF
CDR3nt: TGCGCCAGCAGCCAAGGGAGAGGGTTCCCTCAGCCCCAGCATTTT
d_gene: .
j_gene: TRBJ1-5
len: 15
abundance: .
v_gene: TRBV4-1

CDR3aa: CASREPGTVASYEQYF
CDR3nt: TGTGCCAGCAGGGAACCAGGGACAGTGGCCTCCTACGAGCAGTACTTC
d_gene: TRBD1
j_gene: TRBJ2-7
len: 16
abundance: .
v_gene: TRBV2

CDR3aa: CASSLAGSGDKGTGELFF
CDR3nt: TGTGCCAGCAGCTTAGCTGGTTCCGGGGATAAGGGCACCGGGGAGCTGTTTTTT
d_gene: .
j_gene: TRBJ2-2
len: 18
abundance: .
v_gene: TRBV7-9

CDR3aa: CASSEPSGSTDTQYF
CDR3nt: TGTGCCAGCAGCGAGCCTAGCGGTAGCACAGATACGCAGTATTTT
d_gene: TRBD2
j_gene: TRBJ2-3
len: 15
abundance: .
v_gene: TRBV6-5

CDR3aa: CASRHLVLAGNTGELFF
CDR3nt: TGTGCCAGCAGGCATTTAGTACTAGCGGGGAACACCGGGGAGCTGTTTTTT
d_gene: TRBD2
j_gene: TRBJ2-2
len: 17
abundance: .
v_gene: TRBV28

CDR3aa: CASTWGTGDNSPLHF
CDR3nt: TGTGCCAGCACCTGGGGGACAGGAGATAATTCACCCCTCCACTTT
d_gene: TRBD1
j_gene: TRBJ1-6
len: 15
abundance: .
v_gene: TRBV6-6

CDR3aa: CASSLVGQDLPNTGELFF
CDR3nt: TGTGCCAGCAGCTTAGTGGGACAAGACTTACCGAACACCGGGGAGCTGTTTTTT
d_gene: .
j_gene: TRBJ2-2
len: 18
abundance: .
v_gene: TRBV7-9

CDR3aa: CATRQGGSTDTQYF
CDR3nt: TGTGCCACCCGACAGGGTGGGAGCACAGATACGCAGTATTTT
d_gene: TRBD1
j_gene: TRBJ2-3
len: 14
abundance: .
v_gene: TRBV7-2

CDR3aa: CASSLDRGQGGYTF
CDR3nt: TGTGCCAGCAGCTTGGACAGGGGGCAGGGTGGCTACACCTTC
d_gene: TRBD1
j_gene: TRBJ1-2
len: 14
abundance: .
v_gene: TRBV5-6

CDR3aa: CASSYGDILFF
CDR3nt: TGTGCCAGCAGTTATGGGGACATCCTGTTTTTT
d_gene: .
j_gene: TRBJ2-2
len: 11
abundance: .
v_gene: TRBV6-5

CDR3aa: CASSSPGGDHTYEQYF
CDR3nt: TGTGCCAGCAGCTCTCCTGGGGGGGACCATACCTACGAGCAGTACTTC
d_gene: TRBD2
j_gene: TRBJ2-7
len: 16
abundance: .
v_gene: TRBV7-9

CDR3aa: CASSVGAGGNEKLFF
CDR3nt: TGTGCCAGCAGCGTAGGGGCAGGGGGCAATGAAAAACTGTTTTTT
d_gene: TRBD1
j_gene: TRBJ1-4
len: 15
abundance: .
v_gene: TRBV9

CDR3aa: CASSPVGLAGYNEQFF
CDR3nt: TGCGCCAGCAGCCCCGTGGGACTAGCGGGGTACAATGAGCAGTTCTTC
d_gene: TRBD2
j_gene: TRBJ2-1
len: 16
abundance: .
v_gene: TRBV4-3

CDR3aa: CASNRDRATDTQYF
CDR3nt: TGTGCCAGCAATCGGGACAGGGCCACAGATACGCAGTATTTT
d_gene: TRBD1
j_gene: TRBJ2-3
len: 14
abundance: .
v_gene: TRBV28

CDR3aa: CASIGLQGATEAFF
CDR3nt: TGTGCCAGCATAGGGTTACAGGGGGCTACTGAAGCTTTCTTT
d_gene: TRBD1
j_gene: TRBJ1-1
len: 14
abundance: .
v_gene: TRBV6-5

CDR3aa: CASSTQGYEQYF
CDR3nt: TGCGCCAGCAGCACACAGGGTTACGAGCAGTACTTC
d_gene: .
j_gene: TRBJ2-7
len: 12
abundance: .
v_gene: TRBV5-1

CDR3aa: CASSRGEGAEAFF
CDR3nt: TGTGCCAGCTCACGCGGGGAGGGGGCTGAAGCTTTCTTT
d_gene: .
j_gene: TRBJ1-1
len: 13
abundance: .
v_gene: TRBV18

CDR3aa: CASSFGGNTEAFF
CDR3nt: TGTGCCAGCAGTTTCGGAGGCAACACTGAAGCTTTCTTT
d_gene: .
j_gene: TRBJ1-1
len: 13
abundance: .
v_gene: TRBV28

CDR3aa: CASSLGTGLDTQYF
CDR3nt: TGCGCCAGCAGCTTGGGGACAGGGTTAGATACGCAGTATTTT
d_gene: TRBD1
j_gene: TRBJ2-3
len: 14
abundance: once
v_gene: TRBV5-1

CDR3aa: CASTAGGAYNEQFF
CDR3nt: TGTGCCAGTACCGCGGGGGGAGCCTACAATGAGCAGTTCTTC
d_gene: TRBD2
j_gene: TRBJ2-1
len: 14
abundance: once
v_gene: TRBV19

CDR3aa: CAWSGNENTIYF
CDR3nt: TGTGCCTGGAGCGGGAATGAAAACACCATATATTTT
d_gene: .
j_gene: TRBJ1-3
len: 12
abundance: .
v_gene: TRBV30

CDR3aa: CASSDGTVKRWETQYF
CDR3nt: TGTGCCAGCAGTGATGGGACAGTAAAACGCTGGGAGACCCAGTACTTC
d_gene: TRBD1
j_gene: TRBJ2-5
len: 16
abundance: .
v_gene: TRBV2

CDR3aa: CASSLEQGVNNEQFF
CDR3nt: TGTGCCAGCAGTTTAGAACAGGGTGTCAACAATGAGCAGTTCTTC
d_gene: .
j_gene: TRBJ2-1
len: 15
abundance: .
v_gene: TRBV28

CDR3aa: CASSPRQGRSGANVLTF
CDR3nt: TGTGCCAGCAGCCCACGACAGGGCCGCTCTGGGGCCAACGTCCTGACTTTC
d_gene: TRBD1
j_gene: TRBJ2-6
len: 17
abundance: .
v_gene: TRBV5-4